The 25 T cell receptor beta chains below come from one sample, sequenced in a study of blood T cell repertoires in COVID-19. Assay used: immunoSEQ multiplex PCR; TCRdb lists only in-frame clones, some missing. Of around 290,000 clones in the sample, around 90% were seen once. Sequencing was done on a sample of PBMCs or T cells enriched from blood (not recorded which). The origin of the receptors is a woman aged 25 to 39 who had recovered from COVID-19.

The CDR3 DNA sequence: TGTGCCAGCAGTTTATGGCAGGGGATGGGTACCTACGAGCAGTACTTC. This codes for CASSLWQGMGTYEQYF. This chain joins TRBV28 and TRBJ2-7, with a weak D call TRBD1 (6 bases). Trimming removed 0 bases at V and 2 bases at J, with 14 bases between. The germline gives CDR1 MDHEN, CDR2 SYDVKM. The CDR3 has 16 residues.

This chain connects TRBV28 to TRBJ1-1, with D perhaps matching TRBD1 (5 bases). This CDR3 is built from 13 residues. Germline CDR1 reads MDHEN; CDR2 reads SYDVKM. V was clipped by 3 bases and J by 4 bases, with 9 bases between them. CDR3 nucleotide sequence: TGTGCCAGCAGTTTTGGGGGAGGCACTGAAGCTTTCTTT. Translation gives CASSFGGGTEAFF.

The chain combines TRBV2 with TRBJ2-2, with 7 bases identical to TRBD1. The germline CDR1 and CDR2 sequences are SNHLY and FYNNEI. The CDR3 length is 12 residues. Trimming at V came to 6 bases and at J to 7 bases, leaving 2 bases not matched to a gene. CDR3 bases: TGTGCCAGCAGCACAGGGGTCGGGGAGCTGTTTTTT. It translates to CASSTGVGELFF. The full variable domain, its missing parts supplied by reference TRBV2 and TRBJ2-2, is EPEVTQTPSHQVTQMGQEVILRCVPISNHLYFYWYRQILGQKVEFLVSFYNNEISEKSEIFDDQFSVERPDGSNFTLKIRSTKLEDSAMYFCASSTGVGELFFGEGSRLTVL.

V is TRBV19 and J is TRBJ1-2; TRBD1 agrees at 8 bases. The junction had 9 bases not matched to a gene; V was cut back by 4 bases and J by 8 bases. Germline V CDR1 and CDR2: LNHDA, SQIVND (reference sequence). CDR3 length: 14 amino acids. The CDR3 is CASSTLQGATGYTF. CDR3 bases: TGTGCCAGTAGTACACTTCAGGGGGCAACGGGCTACACCTTC.

Comment on this clone: The same CDR3 also results from other DNA sequences found in this sample. This chain connects TRBV2 to TRBJ1-2; D unclear. Deletions cut 4 bases from V and 6 bases from J, with 6 bases between. The CDR3 loop spans 11 amino acids. The germline gives CDR1 SNHLY, CDR2 FYNNEI. Here the CDR3 reads CASSVRDGYTF. The CDR3 DNA reads as TGTGCCAGCAGTGTACGGGATGGCTACACCTTC. Variable domain in full (rest from reference TRBV2 and TRBJ1-2): EPEVTQTPSHQVTQMGQEVILRCVPISNHLYFYWYRQILGQKVEFLVSFYNNEISEKSEIFDDQFSVERPDGSNFTLKIRSTKLEDSAMYFCASSVRDGYTFGSGTRLTVV.

The CDR3 loop is CATSDRLNEKLFF. As DNA, the CDR3 is TGTGCCACCAGTGACAGGCTGAATGAAAAACTGTTTTTT. The gene calls are TRBV24-1 and TRBJ1-4; D uncertain. V lost 4 bases to trimming and J lost 5 bases, with 7 bases between them. This CDR3 has 13 residues. Germline lookup yields CDR1 KGHDR and CDR2 SFDVKD.

The V call is TRBV5-4, the J call TRBJ2-5, with TRBD2 matching over 14 bases. The V gene end was trimmed by 4 bases and the J gene end by 5 bases; junction bases not matched to a gene: 7. CDR1 is SGHNT, CDR2 YYREEE, per germline (reference sequence). The CDR3 is 16 residues long. CDR3 nucleotides: TGTGCCAGCAGCACCGGACTAGCGGGAGGTATCGAGACCCAGTACTTC. Protein product: CASSTGLAGGIETQYF.

This sequence joins TRBV9 and TRBJ2-6; TRBD2 agrees at 15 bases. Germline V gene sequence: CDR1 SGDLS, CDR2 YYNGEE. After removal of 0 bases from V and 0 bases from J, the junction contained 4 bases not matched to a gene. This CDR3 is 20 amino acids long. The CDR3 loop reads CASSVGTSGRESSGANVLTF. The CDR3 nucleotides are TGTGCCAGCAGCGTAGGGACTAGCGGGAGGGAGAGCTCTGGGGCCAACGTCCTGACTTTC.

The gene calls are TRBV25-1 and TRBJ1-3; D remains ambiguous. This CDR3 is 16 amino acids long. Trimming shortened V by 8 bases and J by 0 bases, and 17 bases separated the two germline ends. Germline CDR1 is MGHDK and CDR2 is SYGVNS. In DNA, the CDR3 is TGTGCCAGCCGCGAATGGAGGGCGGACTCTGGAAACACCATATATTTT. Amino acid sequence: CASREWRADSGNTIYF.

The V and J genes are TRBV5-6 and TRBJ1-1; D unresolved. The CDR3 consists of 14 residues. The V gene's germline CDR1 is SGHDT and CDR2 YYEEEE. Trimming removed 2 bases at V and 1 base at J, with 9 bases between. The CDR3, as DNA: TGTGCCAGCAGCTTCGACATACAGAACACTGAAGCTTTCTTT. This codes for CASSFDIQNTEAFF.

V gene TRBV28 combines with J gene TRBJ2-7; a possible D gene is TRBD1 (6 bases). The V end lost 10 bases, the J end lost 0 bases, and 13 bases lay between the germline ends. The CDR3 length is 13 residues. Looked up from germline, CDR1 is MDHEN and CDR2 is SYDVKM. The CDR3 DNA reads as TGTGCCACCATCAGGGGAGCCTCCTACGAGCAGTACTTC. Translated, it gives CATIRGASYEQYF.

The rearrangement uses TRBV9 and TRBJ2-1; no definite D call. The germline CDR1 and CDR2 sequences are SGDLS and YYNGEE. V was trimmed by 3 bases and J by 8 bases, leaving 9 bases between them. This CDR3 has 12 residues. The chain's CDR3 is CASSESNHEQFF. In nucleotides, the CDR3 is TGTGCCAGCAGCGAAAGCAACCATGAGCAGTTCTTC.

V is TRBV5-6 and J is TRBJ1-5; no clear D gene. Germline values: CDR1 SGHDT, CDR2 YYEEEE. Trimming removed 3 bases at V and 6 bases at J, with 19 bases between. The CDR3 loop spans 16 amino acids. Here the CDR3 reads CASSSWGALGSQPQHF. The CDR3, as DNA: TGTGCCAGCAGCTCATGGGGAGCCCTAGGGAGTCAGCCCCAGCATTTT.

In the case of this clone: This specimen includes other DNA sequences encoding the same CDR3. CDR3 sequence reads: CASSVAQGNTEAFF. CDR3 coding DNA: TGTGCCAGCAGCGTAGCTCAGGGGAACACTGAAGCTTTCTTT. The chain is built from TRBV9 and TRBJ1-1; a possible D gene is TRBD1 (5 bases). V lost 0 bases and J lost 1, with 7 bases in between. The V gene's germline CDR1 is SGDLS and CDR2 YYNGEE. The CDR3 contains 14 residues.

The V call is TRBV27, the J call TRBJ2-1; 13 bases align to TRBD2. The CDR3 is 17 residues long. V shed 6 bases and J 6 bases; nucleotides not matched to a gene: 11. From germline, CDR1 is MNHEY and CDR2 SMNVEV (reference sequence). CDR3 nucleotides: TGTGCCAGCAGCCTACCGGGACTAGCGGGGAGGGCCAATGAGCAGTTCTTC. Translated, it gives CASSLPGLAGRANEQFF.

CDR3 region: CASSLGTVTQPQHF. CDR3 in DNA: TGTGCCAGCAGCTTGGGGACTGTCACTCAGCCCCAGCATTTT. The genes are TRBV5-8 and TRBJ1-5, with unresolved D. CDR3 size: 14 residues. Between the trimmed V and J ends, which lost 0 bases and 6 bases, there was a span of 10 bases. Germline-derived CDR1 and CDR2 are SGHTS and YDEGEE. The full variable domain, its missing parts supplied by reference TRBV5-8 and TRBJ1-5, is EAGVTQSPTHLIKTRGQQATLRCSPISGHTSVYWYQQALGLGLQFLLWYDEGEERNRGNFPPRFSGRQFPNYSSELNVNALELEDSALYLCASSLGTVTQPQHFGDGTRLSIL.

The genes are TRBV30 and TRBJ1-2; D ambiguous. The germline gives CDR1 GTSNPN, CDR2 SVGIG (reference sequence). CDR3 length equals 15 residues. The germline V and J ends were trimmed by 0 bases and 8 bases, with 19 bases remaining between them. CDR3 loop: CAWSVSFVSSGGYTF. In nucleotides, the CDR3 is TGTGCCTGGAGTGTCTCGTTTGTCTCTAGTGGGGGCTACACCTTC. Supplemented by reference TRBV30 and TRBJ1-2, the full variable domain reads SQTIHQWPATLVQPVGSPLSLECTVEGTSNPNLYWYRQAAGRGLQLLFYSVGIGQISSEVPQNLSASRPQDRQFILSSKKLLLSDSGFYLCAWSVSFVSSGGYTFGSGTRLTVV.

The gene calls are TRBV24-1 and TRBJ2-1; a possible D gene is TRBD2 (6 bases). The CDR3 loop spans 18 amino acids. V dropped 4 bases and J dropped 7 bases, with 25 bases sitting between them. From germline, CDR1 is KGHDR and CDR2 SFDVKD. The CDR3 sequence: CATSDDFIGRDRLNEQFF. CDR3 coding DNA: TGTGCCACCAGTGACGACTTTATAGGGCGGGATCGCCTAAATGAGCAGTTCTTC.

The gene calls are TRBV25-1 and TRBJ2-7, with TRBD1 identical over 9 bases. This CDR3 is built from 16 residues. Germline values: CDR1 MGHDK, CDR2 SYGVNS. The V segment lost 3 bases and the J segment 0 bases; nucleotides outside the gene matches: 6. The CDR3 loop is CASSDMTGGNSYEQYF. CDR3 in DNA: TGTGCCAGCAGTGACATGACAGGGGGTAACTCCTACGAGCAGTACTTC.

This clone was found a few times. This chain connects TRBV6-5 to TRBJ1-5; D not resolved. Germline-derived CDR1 and CDR2 are MNHEY and SVGAGI. The CDR3 has 12 amino acids. Trimming pared 7 bases from V and 2 bases from J, leaving 6 bases between. The CDR3 here is CASNQGNQPQHF. The CDR3 nucleotides are TGTGCCAGCAACCAGGGCAATCAGCCCCAGCATTTT.

CDR3 DNA: TGTGCCAGCAGTCGGGAGACAGGGGATGGCTACACCTTC. Translated: CASSRETGDGYTF. This chain connects TRBV12-3 or TRBV12-4 to TRBJ1-2, with 8 bases identical to TRBD1. This CDR3 comprises 13 residues. Trimming took 5 bases from V and 6 from J; bases not matched to a gene: 5.

The gene calls are TRBV14 and TRBJ2-7, with 7 bases lining up with TRBD2. Germline-derived CDR1 and CDR2 are SGHDN and FVKESK. This CDR3 comprises 16 residues. Germline trimming cut 0 bases from V and 4 bases from J; bases unmatched to any gene: 9. The DNA for the CDR3 is TGTGCCAGCAGCCAAGAAAGCGGGGAGAACTGGTACGAGCAGTACTTC. It translates to CASSQESGENWYEQYF. The full variable domain, completed using reference TRBV14 and TRBJ2-7, is EAGVTQFPSHSVIEKGQTVTLRCDPISGHDNLYWYRRVMGKEIKFLLHFVKESKQDESGMPNNRFLAERTGGTYSTLKVQPAELEDSGVYFCASSQESGENWYEQYFGPGTRLTVT.

The J gene is TRBJ2-1, the V gene TRBV11-3; 9 bases are a match to TRBD2. V was pared by 0 bases and J by 5 bases, with 2 bases of the junction left unmatched. This CDR3 comprises 15 residues. Germline CDR1 and CDR2: SGHNT and YENEEA. CDR3 loop: CASSLELAGNNEQFF. CDR3 bases: TGTGCCAGCAGCTTAGAACTAGCGGGTAACAATGAGCAGTTCTTC.

The rearrangement joins TRBV28 to TRBJ1-4; possibly TRBD1 for D (5 bases). This CDR3 region has 16 residues. Trimming stripped 7 bases from V and 0 bases from J, with 15 bases between. CDR1 is MDHEN, CDR2 SYDVKM, per germline. CDR3 coding DNA: TGTGCCAGCACAGGGAACCTTCAAACAACTAATGAAAAACTGTTTTTT. This gives the protein CASTGNLQTTNEKLFF. Using reference TRBV28 and TRBJ1-4 for the parts outside the CDR3, the full variable domain is DVKVTQSSRYLVKRTGEKVFLECVQDMDHENMFWYRQDPGLGLRLIYFSYDVKMKEKGDIPEGYSVSREKKERFSLILESASTNQTSMYLCASTGNLQTTNEKLFFGSGTQLSVL.

The CDR3: CSARGSDIQYF. In DNA, the CDR3 is TGCAGTGCTAGAGGGTCGGACATTCAGTACTTC. The chain combines TRBV20-1 with TRBJ2-4; D is undetermined. The CDR3 runs to 11 residues. From germline, CDR1 is DFQATT and CDR2 SNEGSKA (reference sequence). V shed 1 base and J shed 8 bases, with 6 bases lying between them.